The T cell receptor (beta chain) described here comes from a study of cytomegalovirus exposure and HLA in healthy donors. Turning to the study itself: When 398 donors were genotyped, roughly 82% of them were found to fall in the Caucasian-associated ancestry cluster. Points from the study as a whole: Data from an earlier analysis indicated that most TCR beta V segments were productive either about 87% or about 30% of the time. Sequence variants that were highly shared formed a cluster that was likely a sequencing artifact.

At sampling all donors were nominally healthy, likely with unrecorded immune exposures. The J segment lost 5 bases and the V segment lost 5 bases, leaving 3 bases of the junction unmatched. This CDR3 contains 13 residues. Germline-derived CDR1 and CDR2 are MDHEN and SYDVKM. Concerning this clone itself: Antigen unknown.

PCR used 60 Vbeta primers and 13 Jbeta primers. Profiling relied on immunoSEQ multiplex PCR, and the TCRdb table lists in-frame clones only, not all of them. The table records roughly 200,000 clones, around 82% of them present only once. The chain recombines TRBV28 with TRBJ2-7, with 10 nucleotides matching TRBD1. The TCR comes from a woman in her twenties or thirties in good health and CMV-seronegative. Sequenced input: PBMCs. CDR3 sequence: CASSSGTGDEQYF. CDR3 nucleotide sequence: TGTGCCAGCAGTAGCGGGACAGGGGACGAGCAGTACTTC.